Below, 31 T cell receptor beta chains from the same sample are listed, as sequenced in a study of post-analysis software for immune sequencing data. Overall study results and limits: Patients showed TRBV5-6, TRBV5-1 and TRBV20-1 among four to six TRBV segments more frequent than in controls.

Antigens for these TCRs are unknown. Unique-molecular-identifier-tagged TCR beta cDNA libraries were used. TCRdb redid the calling of the PCR reads with MiXCR, one entry per CDR3 protein. The sample holds roughly 870,000 distinct CDR3 sequences, around 50% seen once. Sequenced sample: blood. The source is a girl aged 5-17 years with multiple sclerosis.

This clonotype was seen more than once but under ten times. V usage is TRBV6-1 and J usage is TRBJ2-2; D possibly matches TRBD1 or TRBD2 (5 bases each). V dropped 6 bases and J dropped 1 base, with 15 bases sitting between them. Germline CDR1 reads MNHNS; CDR2 reads SASEGT. The CDR3 covers 16 residues. The CDR3 nucleotides are TGTGCCAGCAGGATTCCGGGACGGAGGAACACCGGGGAGCTGTTTTTT. Translation: CASRIPGRRNTGELFF.

This clonotype was observed a handful of times. The chain recombines TRBV20-1 with TRBJ2-7; TRBD2 is a possible D gene (5 bases). The V and J ends lost 6 bases and 1 base respectively, with 10 bases between them. This CDR3 has 12 amino acids. The V gene's germline CDR1 is DFQATT and CDR2 SNEGSKA (reference sequence). The CDR3 bases are TGCAGTGCCATTGGGGAGTCCTACGAGCAGTACTTC. This sequence encodes CSAIGESYEQYF.

V gene TRBV2 combines with J gene TRBJ1-5; D not certain. The CDR3 totals 14 residues. V lost 6 bases and J lost 1, with 10 bases in between. Germline-derived CDR1 and CDR2 are SNHLY and FYNNEI. As DNA, the CDR3 is TGTGCCAGCAGAAATACCGGGAGCAATCAGCCCCAGCATTTT. This translates into CASRNTGSNQPQHF. Together with reference TRBV2 and TRBJ1-5, the CDR3 gives the full variable domain: EPEVTQTPSHQVTQMGQEVILRCVPISNHLYFYWYRQILGQKVEFLVSFYNNEISEKSEIFDDQFSVERPDGSNFTLKIRSTKLEDSAMYFCASRNTGSNQPQHFGDGTRLSIL.

This clonotype has more than one count but fewer than ten. This chain connects TRBV7-9 to TRBJ2-4; D might be TRBD1 or TRBD2, each matching 5 bases. This CDR3 has 17 residues. CDR1 and CDR2 from the germline V gene are SEHNR and FQNEAQ (reference sequence). Trimming pared 3 bases from V and 2 bases from J, leaving 17 bases between. The CDR3 loop reads CASSFASVGTSKNIQYF. The CDR3 DNA reads as TGTGCCAGCAGCTTCGCGAGTGTCGGGACCTCCAAAAACATTCAGTACTTC.

CDR3 residues: CASSSDRSGEQFF. In nucleotides, the CDR3 is TGTGCCAGCAGTTCGGACAGGTCAGGAGAGCAGTTCTTC. The V call is TRBV6-6, the J call TRBJ2-1; 7 nucleotides line up with TRBD1. Losses at the gene ends were 4 bases for V and 10 bases for J; bases not matched to a gene: 7. CDR1 and CDR2 (germline): MNHNY, SVGAGI (reference sequence). This CDR3 spans 13 amino acids.

V and J are TRBV10-3 and TRBJ2-4; D tentatively reads TRBD1 or TRBD2 (6 bases each). The end of the DNA fits TRBJ2-7 better, so the J call may be wrong. CDR1 is ENHRY and CDR2 is SYGVKD in the germline V gene. The CDR3 length is 14 residues. The CDR3 DNA is TGTGCCATCAGTGGACGGGGGCCAGTCCTCGAGCAGTACTTC. It encodes CAISGRGPVLEQYF.

In this sample, this clonotype turned up a few times. The rearrangement joins TRBV6-6 to TRBJ2-1; D is uncertain. V lost 8 bases, J lost 0 bases, and 8 bases lay in between. The CDR3 totals 13 residues. Germline CDR1 and CDR2: MNHNY and SVGAGI (reference sequence). The CDR3 here is CASAESSYNEQFF. DNA for the CDR3: TGTGCCAGCGCCGAAAGCTCCTACAATGAGCAGTTCTTC.

This clonotype was detected a few times. The chain has TRBV10-1 and TRBJ1-5; TRBD1 matches at 12 bases. After removal of 10 bases from V and 10 bases from J, the junction contained 5 bases not matched to a gene. The length of the CDR3 is 12 residues. Germline V gene sequence: CDR1 WNHNN, CDR2 SYGVQD (reference sequence). The CDR3 sequence: CATGTGGHPQHF. The CDR3 nucleotides read TGCGCCACCGGGACAGGGGGCCATCCCCAGCATTTT.

This clonotype was seen more than once but under ten times. The chain recombines TRBV6-1 with TRBJ2-6, with TRBD1 identical over 7 bases. Germline V CDR1 and CDR2: MNHNS, SASEGT. CDR3 size: 19 residues. J was trimmed by 0 bases and V by 4 bases; bases with no gene match: 12. This CDR3 reads CASSVQPGTASSGANVLTF. In DNA, the CDR3 is TGTGCCAGCAGTGTGCAACCCGGGACAGCCTCCTCTGGGGCCAACGTCCTGACTTTC.

The chain is built from TRBV25-1 and TRBJ2-1, with 13 bases that match TRBD2. CDR1 is MGHDK and CDR2 is SYGVNS in the germline V gene. The CDR3 has 16 amino acids. V shed 4 bases and J 0 bases; nucleotides not matched to a gene: 0. CDR3 protein: CASSGTSGSSYNEQFF. CDR3 bases: TGTGCCAGCAGTGGGACTAGCGGGAGCTCCTACAATGAGCAGTTCTTC.

This chain connects TRBV20-1 to TRBJ2-6; 8 nucleotides align to TRBD1. The CDR3 is 18 residues long. The J segment lost 2 bases and the V segment lost 3 bases, leaving 12 bases of the junction unmatched. Germline lookup yields CDR1 DFQATT and CDR2 SNEGSKA (reference sequence). DNA of the CDR3: TGCAGTGCTAGGGTTACAGGGGGAATTCAGGCTGGGGCCAACGTCCTGACTTTC. Translated, it gives CSARVTGGIQAGANVLTF.

In this sample, this clonotype turned up a few times. The V call is TRBV20-1, the J call TRBJ2-3; 13 bases agree with TRBD2. The CDR3 length is 17 residues. The V gene end was trimmed by 5 bases and the J gene end by 0 bases; junction bases not matched to a gene: 8. CDR1 and CDR2 (germline): DFQATT, SNEGSKA (reference sequence). The chain's CDR3 is CSAELAGGPPSTDTQYF. The CDR3 nucleotides are TGCAGTGCTGAACTAGCGGGGGGGCCCCCTAGCACAGATACGCAGTATTTT.

The J gene is TRBJ2-1, the V gene TRBV15, with TRBD2 identical over 8 bases. Losses at the gene ends were 0 bases for V and 4 bases for J; bases not matched to a gene: 5. Germline-derived CDR1 and CDR2 are LNHNV and YYDKDF (reference sequence). CDR3 size: 16 residues. The CDR3 nucleotides read TGTGCCACCAGCAGAGAGACACTAGCGGAATACAATGAGCAGTTCTTC. This sequence encodes CATSRETLAEYNEQFF.

This chain connects TRBV5-5 to TRBJ2-6; 10 bases line up with TRBD1. V lost 2 bases to trimming and J lost 3 bases; unmatched junction nucleotides: 11. The germline CDR1 and CDR2 sequences are SGHKS and YYEKEE (reference sequence). The CDR3 length is 19 residues. The CDR3 here is CASSLGTGVSRLGANVLTF. The CDR3 DNA is TGTGCCAGCAGCTTAGGGACAGGGGTTTCACGGCTTGGGGCCAACGTCCTGACTTTC.

The sample holds one count of this clonotype. J is TRBJ1-2 and V is TRBV12-3 or TRBV12-4, with TRBD1 identical over 7 bases. The CDR3 has 15 residues. With V trimmed by 5 bases and J by 3 bases, 9 bases remained unmatched. The CDR3, as DNA: TGTGCCAGCAGTAGCCTCAGGGGGAACTACTATGGCTACACCTTC. It yields the protein CASSSLRGNYYGYTF.

The chain joins TRBV7-2 to TRBJ1-2; no clear D gene. CDR1 and CDR2 (germline): SGHTA, FQGNSA. V was clipped by 4 bases and J by 2 bases, with 17 bases between them. This CDR3 region has 16 residues. The CDR3, as DNA: TGTGCCAGCAGCTCGCCCTCCGCGAACCGAAACTATGGCTACACCTTC. Protein sequence: CASSSPSANRNYGYTF.

This sequence joins TRBV6-5 and TRBJ2-7, with 12 positions matching TRBD1. CDR3 length: 14 amino acids. The germline V gene has CDR1 MNHEY and CDR2 SVGAGI. V was pared by 8 bases and J by 4 bases, with 6 bases of the junction left unmatched. The CDR3 spells CASLGTGGAYEQYF. The CDR3 coding sequence is TGTGCCAGCTTAGGGACAGGGGGCGCTTACGAGCAGTACTTC.

The J gene is TRBJ2-7, the V gene TRBV29-1; possible D gene TRBD1, 6 bases. This CDR3 contains 11 residues. CDR1 and CDR2 (germline): SQVTM, ANQGSEA. Trimming took 7 bases from V and 0 from J, leaving 7 bases between them. The CDR3 nucleotides are TGCAGCGCGGGACACTCCTACGAGCAGTACTTC. The encoded protein is CSAGHSYEQYF.

This clonotype was seen more than once but under ten times. The rearrangement joins TRBV11-2 to TRBJ2-7, with 11 nucleotides matching TRBD2. The CDR3 has 17 residues. Germline assignment: CDR1 SGHAT and CDR2 FQNNGV. After removal of 6 bases from V and 0 bases from J, the junction contained 10 bases not matched to a gene. The CDR3 reads CASRPTSGTANSYEQYF. DNA for the CDR3: TGTGCCAGCAGACCGACTAGCGGGACGGCCAACTCCTACGAGCAGTACTTC.

The CDR3 sequence: CASSSGQGGHGYTF. The CDR3 coding sequence is TGTGCCAGCAGCTCGGGACAGGGGGGACATGGCTACACCTTC. This sequence joins TRBV7-6 and TRBJ1-2, with TRBD1 identical over 11 bases. The trim removed 4 bases at V and 6 bases at J, leaving 4 bases unmatched. This CDR3 is 14 amino acids long. CDR1 and CDR2 (germline): SGHVS, FNYEAQ.

The CDR3 nucleotides read TGTGCCAGCAGCCTTACAGGGTCGTGGAATGAAAAACTGTTTTTT. As protein: CASSLTGSWNEKLFF. This chain joins TRBV12-3 or TRBV12-4 and TRBJ1-4, with a possible D match to TRBD1 (6 bases). This CDR3 is 15 amino acids long. With 6 bases removed from V and 5 bases from J, the gap between germline ends came to 16 bases.

The chain links TRBV7-6 to TRBJ2-7, with D perhaps matching TRBD1 (6 bases). Per germline, CDR1 SGHVS and CDR2 FNYEAQ. The CDR3 consists of 17 residues. V lost 1 base and J lost 5, with 21 bases in between. This CDR3 reads CASSLEGTGPYPNEQYF. DNA of the CDR3: TGTGCCAGCAGCTTAGAGGGAACAGGGCCGTATCCCAACGAGCAGTACTTC.

This clonotype has just a few counts. CDR3 sequence reads: CASSYLGLGTRSDNEQYF. The CDR3, as DNA: TGTGCCAGCAGTTACTTAGGGCTGGGCACCAGATCTGACAATGAGCAGTACTTC. The chain joins TRBV6-5 to TRBJ2-1; no firm D call. The DNA end is a closer match to TRBJ2-7, so the J assignment may be wrong. Germline assignment: CDR1 MNHEY and CDR2 SVGAGI. The CDR3 runs 18 residues.

This clonotype was counted only a few times. The chain couples TRBV9 to TRBJ2-5, with D possibly TRBD2 on 5 matching bases. The end of the DNA is better explained by TRBJ2-7, so the J call may be wrong. The CDR3 runs to 14 residues. Germline CDR1 and CDR2: SGDLS and YYNGEE. The CDR3 bases are TGTGCCAGCAGCCTCGGACTGGGATCCCACGAGCAGTACTTC. Its translation is CASSLGLGSHEQYF.

The V and J genes are TRBV20-1 and TRBJ2-4; 13 bases fit TRBD2. Matching the DNA end better, TRBJ2-7 makes the J call doubtful. Germline CDR1 is DFQATT and CDR2 is SNEGSKA (reference sequence). This CDR3 has 15 amino acids. The CDR3 here is CSARNGLAGVSEQYF. In DNA form, the CDR3 reads TGCAGTGCTAGAAATGGACTAGCGGGAGTCAGCGAGCAGTACTTC.

This chain joins TRBV20-1 and TRBJ2-7; the D gene could be TRBD1 or TRBD2 (6 bases each). TRBJ2-5 explains the end of the DNA better; the J call may be wrong. CDR1 and CDR2 from the germline V gene are DFQATT and SNEGSKA (reference sequence). There are 19 residues in the CDR3. CDR3 in DNA: TGCAGTGCTAGAGAGGGGGGCCTGATGACTAGTGGGAGAAGCGAGACCCAGTACTTC. It is translated as CSAREGGLMTSGRSETQYF.

The chain has TRBV7-6 and TRBJ1-2; no clear D gene. The CDR3 consists of 17 residues. CDR1 and CDR2 (germline): SGHVS, FNYEAQ. Trimming cost V 2 bases and J 5 bases, with 21 bases left between them. The CDR3 loop reads CASSLFMDGSPNYGYTF. The CDR3 nucleotides are TGTGCCAGCAGCTTATTTATGGACGGCAGCCCCAATTATGGCTACACCTTC.

This clonotype appeared a few times. This chain joins TRBV6-1 and TRBJ2-7; D gene unclear. Germline V gene data show CDR1 as MNHNS and CDR2 as SASEGT. The V gene lost 0 bases and the J gene lost 6 bases, with 15 bases spanning the gap. The CDR3 length is 15 residues. CDR3 in DNA: TGTGCCAGCAGTGAAGCTTCCACCCCCCGGAGCGAGCAGTACTTC. Its translation is CASSEASTPRSEQYF.

Only a few counts were recorded for this clonotype. This sequence joins TRBV6-5 and TRBJ2-7; no clear D. The CDR3 extends over 12 amino acids. V was shortened by 7 bases and J by 6 bases, with 13 bases between the two germline ends. Germline values: CDR1 MNHEY, CDR2 SVGAGI. The CDR3 coding sequence is TGTGCCAGCACCTCACGGCCGGGCGAGCAGTACTTC. It yields the protein CASTSRPGEQYF.

The CDR3 region is CSATGTPSSYEQYF. The CDR3 nucleotides read TGCAGTGCTACCGGGACACCGAGCTCCTACGAGCAGTACTTC. The rearrangement joins TRBV20-1 to TRBJ2-7; possibly TRBD1 for D (6 bases). V lost 4 bases, J lost 0 bases, and 13 bases lay in between. The V gene's germline CDR1 is DFQATT and CDR2 SNEGSKA (reference sequence). The CDR3 totals 14 residues.

This chain uses TRBV4-2 with TRBJ2-3; TRBD2 aligns across 8 bases. Germline CDR1 reads LGHNA; CDR2 reads YNFKEQ. The V segment lost 1 base and the J segment 3 bases; nucleotides outside the gene matches: 6. The CDR3 sequence is 16 residues long. The CDR3 DNA follows: TGTGCCAGCAGCCAAGGGGGAGCGGGAGAGACAGATACGCAGTATTTT. Translation: CASSQGGAGETDTQYF.